These 26 T cell receptor beta chains were all obtained from the same sample, sequenced in a study of regulatory T cells in long-lasting Graves disease. The time point was: persistent/refractory GD, antithyroid drugs over 5 years with positive TRAb. PBMCs were the source of the RNA used for TCR sequencing. To make TCR beta libraries, researchers used iRepertoire HTBI primers and Arm-PCR of CDR3 regions. From the multiplex PCR reads, TCRdb called clonotypes with MiXCR, one entry per CDR3 protein. The sample has roughly 700,000 distinct CDR3 sequences, 25% to 35% seen once; the top ten hold about 42%. Sample: peripheral blood mononuclear cells (PBMCs), taken when the disease was refractory, from a patient treated with antithyroid drugs. The receptors originated from a female donor with Graves disease.

This CDR3 reads CSVSKQGALPGYTF. CDR3 coding DNA: TGCAGCGTTTCAAAACAGGGGGCGTTACCTGGCTACACCTTC. This chain connects TRBV29-1 to TRBJ1-2; TRBD1 agrees at 9 bases. CDR3 length: 14 amino acids. With V trimmed by 5 bases and J by 7 bases, 11 bases remained unmatched. From germline, CDR1 is SQVTM and CDR2 ANQGSEA. The variable domain in full, completed from reference TRBV29-1 and TRBJ1-2, reads SAVISQKPSRDICQRGTSLTIQCQVDSQVTMMFWYRQQPGQSLTLIATANQGSEATYESGFVIDKFPISRPNLTFSTLTVSNMSPEDSSIYLCSVSKQGALPGYTFGSGTRLTVV.

The rearrangement links TRBV5-6 to TRBJ2-1; a possible D gene is TRBD2 (5 bases). Germline V CDR1 and CDR2: SGHDT, YYEEEE. The CDR3 has 14 amino acids. Trimming removed 1 base from V and 3 bases from J, with 8 bases in between. CDR3 region: CASSLSGNYNEQFF. Written as DNA, the CDR3 is TGTGCCAGCAGCTTGTCCGGGAACTACAATGAGCAGTTCTTC.

This clonotype has just a few counts. This chain uses TRBV10-3 with TRBJ2-5; no clear D. Germline CDR1 ENHRY, CDR2 SYGVKD. The CDR3 has 14 amino acids. With 1 base removed from V and 2 bases from J, the gap between germline ends came to 8 bases. The CDR3, as DNA: TGTGCCATCAGTGAGTTCGTGACGCAAGAGACCCAGTACTTC. Its protein is CAISEFVTQETQYF.

The rearrangement links TRBV12-3 or TRBV12-4 to TRBJ2-4; D gene ambiguous. The CDR3 has 14 residues. Between the trimmed V and J ends, which lost 8 bases and 1 base, there was a span of 12 bases. The CDR3 nucleotides read TGTGCCAGCGCCGACACAGCTGCCAAAAACATTCAGTACTTC. This translates into CASADTAAKNIQYF.

A note on this clonotype: The DNA is omitted, as the CDR3 cannot be located on it reliably, and the CDR3 follows TCRdb's listing. The chain recombines TRBV29-1 with TRBJ2-7; TRBD1 is taken as the D call from the table, unchecked against the DNA. Germline V gene lookup returns CDR1 SQVTM and CDR2 ANQGSEA. The CDR3 has 13 amino acids, counting both end residues. The CDR3 spells CSVGLGIGQGLDF.

This clonotype was seen only a few times. The CDR3 spells CASSQALGGGYGYTF. DNA for the CDR3: TGTGCCAGCAGCCAAGCCCTTGGCGGGGGCTATGGCTACACCTTC. This chain uses TRBV3-1 with TRBJ1-2, with D possibly being TRBD1 (5 bases). The germline V and J ends were trimmed by 1 base and 4 bases, with 13 bases remaining between them. The CDR3 contains 15 residues. Looked up from germline, CDR1 is LGHDT and CDR2 is YNNKEL (reference sequence). The whole variable domain, filled in from reference TRBV3-1 and TRBJ1-2, reads DTAVSQTPKYLVTQMGNDKSIKCEQNLGHDTMYWYKQDSKKFLKIMFSYNNKELIINETVPNRFSPKSPDKAHLNLHINSLELGDSAVYFCASSQALGGGYGYTFGSGTRLTVV.

At least ten counts were recorded for this clonotype. V is TRBV11-2 and J is TRBJ2-6; D uncertain. Trimming removed 5 bases from V and 3 bases from J, with 11 bases in between. The CDR3 is 15 amino acids. From germline, CDR1 is SGHAT and CDR2 FQNNGV. The CDR3 bases are TGTGCCAGCAGCGCCCGGCCGGGTGGGGCCAACGTCCTGACTTTC. It specifies CASSARPGGANVLTF.

This clonotype has ten or more counts. The chain uses TRBV11-2 and TRBJ2-7; TRBD1 or TRBD2 may be the D gene (5 bases each). Trimming took 5 bases from V and 3 from J, leaving 14 bases between them. From germline, CDR1 is SGHAT and CDR2 FQNNGV. The CDR3 contains 14 residues. As DNA, the CDR3 is TGTGCCAGCAGCCCCGCTGGGACGGGCTACGAGCAGTACTTC. Its protein is CASSPAGTGYEQYF.

This clonotype has more than one count but fewer than ten. This rearrangement joins TRBV24-1 to TRBJ1-1, with TRBD1 as a possible D gene (5 bases). The germline gives CDR1 KGHDR, CDR2 SFDVKD. Trimming cost V 4 bases and J 0 bases, with 8 bases left between them. This CDR3 has 14 amino acids. CDR3 sequence reads: CATSDPGMNTEAFF. CDR3 DNA sequence: TGTGCCACCAGTGACCCAGGGATGAACACTGAAGCTTTCTTT.

This clonotype was seen a few times. The J gene is TRBJ2-7, the V gene TRBV15; D possibly uses TRBD1 or TRBD2 (8 bases each). Between the trimmed V and J ends, which lost 0 bases and 4 bases, there was a span of 22 bases. The CDR3 extends over 18 amino acids. Per germline, CDR1 LNHNV and CDR2 YYDKDF (reference sequence). The chain's CDR3 is CATSRDTGGSGRVYEQYF. CDR3 nucleotide sequence: TGTGCCACCAGCAGAGATACAGGGGGAAGCGGGAGAGTGTACGAGCAGTACTTC.

This clonotype turned up a few times. The chain links TRBV6-1 to TRBJ2-7; no reliable D call. Trimming removed 7 bases from V and 6 bases from J, with 25 bases in between. CDR1 MNHNS and CDR2 SASEGT come from the germline V gene. The CDR3 sequence is 16 residues long. The CDR3 here is CASTTLTAGASLEQYF. The CDR3 bases are TGTGCCAGCACCACCTTGACTGCTGGCGCGAGCCTCGAGCAGTACTTC.

This clonotype was observed a handful of times. The chain is built from TRBV28 and TRBJ1-5; the D gene is possibly TRBD1 (5 bases). Germline CDR1 reads MDHEN; CDR2 reads SYDVKM. V lost 3 bases to trimming and J lost 1 base, with 13 bases between them. CDR3 size: 16 residues. The CDR3 reads CASSFPGPGSNQPQHF. The CDR3, as DNA: TGTGCCAGCAGTTTCCCGGGACCCGGCAGCAATCAGCCCCAGCATTTT. Variable domain in full (rest from reference TRBV28 and TRBJ1-5): DVKVTQSSRYLVKRTGEKVFLECVQDMDHENMFWYRQDPGLGLRLIYFSYDVKMKEKGDIPEGYSVSREKKERFSLILESASTNQTSMYLCASSFPGPGSNQPQHFGDGTRLSIL.

The chain combines TRBV9 with TRBJ2-7, with 10 bases lining up with TRBD2. CDR1 and CDR2 from the germline V gene are SGDLS and YYNGEE. The CDR3 totals 16 residues. The V gene end was trimmed by 0 bases and the J gene end by 5 bases; junction bases not matched to a gene: 8. The CDR3 DNA reads TGTGCCAGCAGCGTAGGGCCTAGCGGGAGTATGAACGAGCAGTACTTC. It codes for CASSVGPSGSMNEQYF.

J is TRBJ2-5 and V is TRBV29-1, with D possibly being TRBD2 (6 bases). V lost 4 bases, J lost 2 bases, and 29 bases lay in between. Looked up from germline, CDR1 is SQVTM and CDR2 is ANQGSEA. This CDR3 region has 19 residues. In nucleotides, the CDR3 is TGCAGCGTTGTGAGGCCCAGGGTGGCACGGAGGGGTGAACAAGAGACCCAGTACTTC. Amino acid sequence: CSVVRPRVARRGEQETQYF.

This clonotype came up many times. This sequence joins TRBV11-2 and TRBJ1-1; D unclear. CDR1 is SGHAT, CDR2 FQNNGV, per germline. CDR3 length: 15 amino acids. V was cut by 0 bases and J by 4 bases, with 12 bases left in between. Written as DNA, the CDR3 is TGTGCCAGCAGCTTAGATAAGTTGAGTGGCACTGAAGCTTTCTTT. It encodes CASSLDKLSGTEAFF.

This clonotype was recorded a few times. The rearrangement joins TRBV19 to TRBJ1-1, with D perhaps TRBD1 (5 bases). Looked up from germline, CDR1 is LNHDA and CDR2 is SQIVND (reference sequence). V was trimmed by 0 bases and J by 0 bases, leaving 8 bases between them. The CDR3 is made up of 15 amino acids. In DNA form, the CDR3 reads TGTGCCAGTAGTATAGATGCAGGGATGAACACTGAAGCTTTCTTT. Translated: CASSIDAGMNTEAFF.

This clonotype was observed a few times. V and J are TRBV10-3 and TRBJ2-7; D is undetermined. V was cut by 6 bases and J by 5 bases, with 8 bases left in between. The CDR3 extends over 11 amino acids. The germline V gene has CDR1 ENHRY and CDR2 SYGVKD. CDR3 amino acids: CAIRKADEQYF. The CDR3 nucleotides read TGTGCCATCAGGAAAGCCGACGAGCAGTACTTC.

The rearrangement uses TRBV20-1 and TRBJ1-5; perhaps TRBD1 as D (6 bases). Trimming removed 5 bases at V and 3 bases at J, with 11 bases between. Germline V gene data show CDR1 as DFQATT and CDR2 as SNEGSKA (reference sequence). The CDR3 is 13 residues long. CDR3 coding DNA: TGCAGTGCTTCACAGGGATACAATCAGCCCCAGCATTTT. It yields the protein CSASQGYNQPQHF.

This clonotype was counted a few times. The chain employs TRBV3-1 and TRBJ1-2; TRBD1 might be the D (5 bases). V lost 5 bases and J 4 bases, leaving 20 bases between the germline ends. The germline V gene has CDR1 LGHDT and CDR2 YNNKEL (reference sequence). The CDR3 extends over 16 amino acids. The CDR3 DNA sequence: TGTGCCAGCAGCGGCGTCGGCAGGGAAGCTCTCTATGGCTACACCTTC. It is translated as CASSGVGREALYGYTF.

This clonotype was seen more than once but under ten times. V and J are TRBV5-5 and TRBJ2-7; possible D gene TRBD1, 7 bases. The CDR3 sequence is 16 residues long. V was shortened by 5 bases and J by 2 bases, with 20 bases between the two germline ends. Germline V gene lookup returns CDR1 SGHKS and CDR2 YYEKEE (reference sequence). In nucleotides, the CDR3 is TGTGCCAGCAGGCGGGACAGTACCCTGGCCACCTACGAGCAGTACTTC. Translated, it gives CASRRDSTLATYEQYF.

This clonotype came up a few times. The rearrangement uses TRBV20-1 and TRBJ2-5; 8 bases are a match to TRBD2. V shed 1 base, J shed 0 bases, and the junction held 4 bases outside the gene matches. The CDR3 covers 15 residues. Germline CDR1 reads DFQATT; CDR2 reads SNEGSKA (reference sequence). CDR3 residues: CSARAVAGYQETQYF. The CDR3 DNA follows: TGCAGTGCTAGAGCCGTAGCGGGGTACCAAGAGACCCAGTACTTC.

In its sample, this clonotype was seen many times. CDR3 region: CASSVVAGTEAFF. The DNA for the CDR3 is TGTGCCAGCAGTGTTGTCGCGGGGACTGAAGCTTTCTTT. This chain links TRBV6-1 with TRBJ1-1; unclear D gene. Deletions cut 4 bases from V and 5 bases from J, with 11 bases between. The CDR3 is 13 amino acids. The germline CDR1 and CDR2 sequences are MNHNS and SASEGT.

This clonotype was recorded a few times. The V and J genes are TRBV3-1 and TRBJ2-5; D is unresolved. In germline, CDR1 is LGHDT, CDR2 YNNKEL (reference sequence). V shed 3 bases and J shed 0 bases, with 14 bases lying between them. The CDR3 totals 16 residues. This chain's CDR3 is CASSQFGSPYQETQYF. CDR3 DNA: TGTGCCAGCAGCCAGTTCGGCAGTCCGTACCAAGAGACCCAGTACTTC.

In its sample, this clonotype was seen a few times. The chain couples TRBV11-2 to TRBJ2-7, with TRBD2 identical over 10 bases. The ends lost 2 bases at V and 6 bases at J; junction bases unmatched: 7. CDR3 length: 15 amino acids. The germline V gene encodes CDR1 SGHAT and CDR2 FQNNGV. CDR3 nucleotides: TGTGCCAGCAGCTTAATTCTAGCGGGAGAAAGCGAGCAGTACTTC. Translated, it gives CASSLILAGESEQYF.

The CDR3 sequence is CASSFSRNAFF. CDR3 nucleotide sequence: TGTGCCAGCAGTTTTTCGAGGAATGCTTTCTTT. The chain carries TRBV12-3 or TRBV12-4 and TRBJ1-1; D remains ambiguous. This CDR3 is 11 amino acids long. V lost 3 bases, J lost 11 bases, and 10 bases lay in between.

The table lists this clonotype with a count of one. The chain joins TRBV12-3 or TRBV12-4 to TRBJ2-3; D ambiguous. This CDR3 is 17 amino acids long. The V gene lost 6 bases and the J gene lost 4 bases, with 23 bases spanning the gap. CDR3 in amino acids: CASSPRLNPLESDTQYF. CDR3 coding DNA: TGTGCCAGCAGCCCTAGACTGAACCCCCTTGAGTCAGATACGCAGTATTTT.